These T cell receptor beta chains were read from a single sample in a study of blood T cells in healthy people across ages. From the 5' RACE reads, TCRdb called clonotypes with MiXCR, one entry per CDR3 protein. The table shows about 1.8 million distinct CDR3 sequences, with 49% occurring only once. The source material was blood. The receptors were gathered from a woman aged 40-49 years in good health. CDR3s include the opening cysteine and the closing phenylalanine or tryptophan. The D gene is left open where the match is weak. Part of the rows lack a size; the others show once, few, many or a class for expanded clones.

>TRBV6-2/TRBV6-3|NA|NA|TRBJ2-7
TGTGCCAGCATCGGAGGACAGCCTGGATCCTACGAGCAGTACTTC
CASIGGQPGSYEQYF
>TRBV4-1|NA|NA|TRBJ1-6
TGCGCCAGCAGCCAAGTACTAGGGGGGCGATCACCCCTCCACTTT
CASSQVLGGRSPLHF
>TRBV6-2/TRBV6-3|NA|once|TRBJ2-4
TGTGCCAGCAGTTTCGGCGGGGGCGCATCCAAAAACATTCAGTACTTC
CASSFGGGASKNIQYF
>TRBV4-1|TRBD2|NA|TRBJ2-1
TGCGCCAGCAGCCATGGAATTAGCGGGGTTTACAATGAGCAGTTCTTC
CASSHGISGVYNEQFF
>TRBV7-2|TRBD2|NA|TRBJ2-3
TGTGCCAGCTCGGGGACTAGCGGGGGATATGCGCAGTATTTT
CASSGTSGGYAQYF
>TRBV28|TRBD1|few|TRBJ1-2
TGTGCCAGCAGTCCACCGAGTGGAGGGGGCTTGGGCTACACCTTC
CASSPPSGGGLGYTF
>TRBV7-9|NA|NA|TRBJ2-4
TGTGCCAGCAGCTTAGAGGCCACATCAGCCAAAAACATTCAGTACTTC
CASSLEATSAKNIQYF
>TRBV18|TRBD1|NA|TRBJ1-6
TGTGCCAGCTCACCAGGACAGGACCTTGGACCCCTCCACTTT
CASSPGQDLGPLHF
>TRBV25-1|NA|few|TRBJ2-4
TGTGCCAGCAGTGAATTCAAAGGGCAGGGACAAAGCATTCAGTACTTT
CASSEFKGQGQSIQYF
>TRBV7-2|TRBD2|NA|TRBJ2-3
TGTGCCAGCAGCTTACCACTAGCGGGGGGAATCGGCACAGATACGCAGTATTTT
CASSLPLAGGIGTDTQYF
>TRBV28|TRBD1|once|TRBJ2-7
TGTGCCAGCAGGGGGGGACAGGGCTGGGGCTACGAGCAGTACTTC
CASRGGQGWGYEQYF
>TRBV7-2|NA|few|TRBJ2-7
TGTGCCAGCAGCTCCGACCACTACGAGCAGTACTTC
CASSSDHYEQYF
>TRBV2|NA|few|TRBJ2-1
TGTGCCAGCATCGAAGGGAGGTATGAGCAGTTCTTC
CASIEGRYEQFF
>TRBV6-5|NA|few|TRBJ2-3
TGTGCCAGCAGATTATCGGGTGTAACGACAGATACGCAGTATTTT
CASRLSGVTTDTQYF
>TRBV7-2|NA|NA|TRBJ1-2
TGTGCCAGCAAAAGGGGCTCTCAGAACGGCTACACCTTC
CASKRGSQNGYTF
>TRBV6-1|TRBD1|NA|TRBJ2-3
TGTGCCAGCGTAGGGGGCGTGAGCACAGATACGCAGTATTTT
CASVGGVSTDTQYF
>TRBV16|TRBD1|NA|TRBJ2-4
TGTGCCAGCAGCCGAGCAACAGGGGGCCGAGGAAACATTCAGTACTTC
CASSRATGGRGNIQYF
>TRBV27|NA|NA|TRBJ1-2
TGTGCCAGCAAAGAATATGGACAGACCCATACGGGCTACACCTTC
CASKEYGQTHTGYTF
>TRBV4-1|NA|NA|TRBJ1-5
TGCGCCAGCAGCCAAGATAAAGAACAGCCCCAGCATTTT
CASSQDKEQPQHF
>TRBV12-3/TRBV12-4|NA|few|TRBJ1-4
TGTGCCAGCAGTATGGGGAACACTAATGAAAAACTGTTTTTT
CASSMGNTNEKLFF
>TRBV12-3/TRBV12-4|TRBD1|NA|TRBJ2-2
TGTGCCAGCAGGACGTACAGGGGGAACACCGGGGAGCTGTTTTTT
CASRTYRGNTGELFF
>TRBV9|NA|NA|TRBJ1-2
TGTGCCAGCAGCCTGAGTCCGGGATCCGAATATGGCTACACCTTC
CASSLSPGSEYGYTF
>TRBV15|TRBD2|NA|TRBJ2-5
TGTGCCACCAGCAGAGATCGGGGGGGGACCCAGTACTTC
CATSRDRGGTQYF
>TRBV2|NA|once|TRBJ1-2
TGTGCCAGCATATGGACAGCTGGCTATGGCTACACCTTC
CASIWTAGYGYTF
>TRBV5-1|NA|NA|TRBJ2-3
TGCGCCAGCAGCTTGGAGCCCAGGGTATCGGCAGATACGCAGTATTTT
CASSLEPRVSADTQYF
>TRBV4-3|NA|NA|TRBJ1-2
TGCGCCAGCAGCCAAACAGGGAATTCAAACTATGGCTACACCTTC
CASSQTGNSNYGYTF
>TRBV6-6|NA|NA|TRBJ2-4
TGTGCCAGCACCGACCAGGACAGACGAAAAAACATTCAGTACTTC
CASTDQDRRKNIQYF
>TRBV29-1|TRBD1|few|TRBJ2-7
TGCAGCGTTGTCTCCAGGGGGCCTACCTACGAGCAGTACTTC
CSVVSRGPTYEQYF
>TRBV2|NA|few|TRBJ1-1
TGTGCCAGCGACTGGGGGGGCATGAATACTGAAGCTTTCTTT
CASDWGGMNTEAFF
>TRBV3-1|NA|NA|TRBJ2-4
TGCGCCAGCAGCCAAGGGTACGAGAGGGGCAAAAACATTCAGTACTTC
CASSQGYERGKNIQYF
>TRBV4-3|NA|many|TRBJ2-3
TGCGCCAGCAGCCAAGGGGGGACCACAGATACGCAGTATTTT
CASSQGGTTDTQYF
>TRBV9|TRBD1|NA|TRBJ1-2
TGTGCCAGCATGCGACAGGGGGCTAACTATGGCTACACCTTC
CASMRQGANYGYTF
>TRBV27|TRBD1|few|TRBJ2-7
TGTGCCAGCAGCCGACGACAGGGACACTACGAGCAGTACTTC
CASSRRQGHYEQYF
>TRBV7-2|TRBD1|NA|TRBJ2-4
TGTGCCAGCAGTTTCGGGACAGGGACGGACATTCAGTACTTC
CASSFGTGTDIQYF
>TRBV5-1|TRBD2|few|TRBJ2-5
TGCGCCAGCAGCTTTGGACTAGCGGGGGCCGGAGAGACCCAGTACTTC
CASSFGLAGAGETQYF
>TRBV5-1|NA|few|TRBJ2-1
TGTGCCAGCAGCTTAGGGGGGGCAAGTGAGCAGTTCTTC
CASSLGGASEQFF
>TRBV6-2/TRBV6-3|NA|NA|TRBJ2-1
TGTGCCAGCAGTTACGAAAGAACGCGAAGTGAGCAGTTCTTC
CASSYERTRSEQFF
>TRBV7-2|NA|NA|TRBJ2-1
TGTACCAGCAGCACCGGGACAAACTACAATGAGCAGTTCTTC
CTSSTGTNYNEQFF
>TRBV20-1|NA|NA|TRBJ1-5
TGCAGTGGGGTTCGGAGCAATCAGCCCCAGCATTTT
CSGVRSNQPQHF
>TRBV5-1|NA|NA|TRBJ2-5
TGCGCCAGCAGCGACGGGACCACAGCCAGCAATGAGCAGTACTTC
CASSDGTTASNEQYF
>TRBV6-6|NA|once|TRBJ2-1
TGTGCCAGCAGCCGCCAAGCCTCACAGGGAAATGAGCAGTTCTTC
CASSRQASQGNEQFF
>TRBV5-1|NA|few|TRBJ1-4
TGCGCCAGCAGTTCCGTAGGGAGCAGAGTAAATGAAAAACTGTTTTTT
CASSSVGSRVNEKLFF
>TRBV29-1|TRBD1|few|TRBJ1-2
TGCAGCGTCTCGGGACAGGGATATGGCTACACCTTC
CSVSGQGYGYTF
>TRBV4-3|NA|NA|TRBJ2-2
TGCGCCAGCAGCCAAGACCCTAACGCCCCGAACACCGGGGAGCTGTTTTTT
CASSQDPNAPNTGELFF
>TRBV6-5|NA|few|TRBJ1-2
TGTGCCAGCAGTTACAACAGGAACTATGGCTACACCTTC
CASSYNRNYGYTF
>TRBV15|TRBD2|NA|TRBJ2-1
TGTGCCACCAGCAGAGATGATCGGGGGGGGCCCCATGAGCAGTTCTTC
CATSRDDRGGPHEQFF
>TRBV28|TRBD2|NA|TRBJ2-1
TGTGCCAGCAGTTCCGGGCGGGGGTGGAATGAGCAGTTCTTC
CASSSGRGWNEQFF